This passage covers 14 T cell receptor beta chains from one sample sequenced in a study of blood T cell repertoires in COVID-19. The data were produced by immunoSEQ multiplex PCR, yet TCRdb's version contains in-frame clones alone and is incomplete. The table lists approximately 210,000 clones, more than 75% of them singletons. The sample was PBMCs or T cells enriched from blood (not recorded which). Receptors were obtained from a man in his thirties or forties with acute COVID-19.

This clone was observed a single time. V usage is TRBV19 and J usage is TRBJ2-2; D ambiguous. The V and J ends lost 5 bases and 1 base respectively, with 8 bases between them. Germline V gene lookup returns CDR1 LNHDA and CDR2 SQIVND (reference sequence). CDR3 length equals 14 residues. The CDR3 spells CASSLTRNTGELFF. Here the CDR3 DNA reads TGTGCCAGTAGTCTGACACGGAACACCGGGGAGCTGTTTTTT. Full variable domain (rest looked up from reference TRBV19 and TRBJ2-2): DGGITQSPKYLFRKEGQNVTLSCEQNLNHDAMYWYRQDPGQGLRLIYYSQIVNDFQKGDIAEGYSVSREKKESFPLTVTSAQKNPTAFYLCASSLTRNTGELFFGEGSRLTVL.

V usage is TRBV3-1 (or the pseudogene TRBV3-2) and J usage is TRBJ2-1, with TRBD1 matching 8 bases. Per the germline V gene, CDR1 is LGHDT and CDR2 is YNNKEL (reference sequence). J lost 6 bases, V lost 4 bases, and 14 bases had no gene match. The CDR3 has 17 amino acids. The CDR3 here is CASSRTLTGGMGNEQFF. CDR3 DNA sequence: TGTGCCAGCAGCCGCACTCTAACAGGGGGTATGGGCAATGAGCAGTTCTTC.

The chain has TRBV10-2 and TRBJ2-7; perhaps TRBD1 as D (6 bases). The CDR3 has 14 residues. Trimming pared 4 bases from V and 3 bases from J, leaving 13 bases between. Germline CDR1 reads WSHSY; CDR2 reads SAAADI. CDR3 bases: TGCGCCAGCAGTGCTTTGGACAGCCGCTACGAGCAGTACTTC. Translating gives CASSALDSRYEQYF.

This clone has only one observation. The chain combines TRBV28 with TRBJ1-6; D gene uncertain. In germline, CDR1 is MDHEN, CDR2 SYDVKM. The ends were cut back, 2 bases at V and 0 bases at J, with 5 bases in the middle. CDR3 length: 15 residues. The CDR3 loop is CASSLQNSYNSPLHF. The CDR3 bases are TGTGCCAGCAGTTTACAAAACTCCTATAATTCACCCCTCCACTTT. Complete variable domain (other parts from reference TRBV28 and TRBJ1-6): DVKVTQSSRYLVKRTGEKVFLECVQDMDHENMFWYRQDPGLGLRLIYFSYDVKMKEKGDIPEGYSVSREKKERFSLILESASTNQTSMYLCASSLQNSYNSPLHFGNGTRLTVT.

The chain employs TRBV5-6 and TRBJ2-5, with 7 bases identical to TRBD1. This CDR3 has 15 residues. Trimming removed 2 bases from V and 5 bases from J; junction bases left unmatched: 9. CDR1 is SGHDT and CDR2 is YYEEEE in the germline V gene. CDR3 nucleotide sequence: TGTGCCAGCAGCTTTGTGAGGGGGCCTATCGAGACCCAGTACTTC. This encodes CASSFVRGPIETQYF.

The V and J genes are TRBV24-1 and TRBJ2-5; 8 bases align to TRBD2. The CDR3 is 14 amino acids. Germline assignment: CDR1 KGHDR and CDR2 SFDVKD. V gave up 8 bases and J gave up 5 bases; unmatched junction bases: 9. CDR3 residues: CATTGSGGQETQYF. The CDR3 coding sequence is TGTGCCACCACTGGGAGCGGGGGTCAGGAGACCCAGTACTTC.

This clone was found once. The rearrangement uses TRBV18 and TRBJ2-1; TRBD2 matches at 7 bases. The CDR3 is 13 amino acids. The V gene end was trimmed by 3 bases and the J gene end by 8 bases; junction bases not matched to a gene: 4. CDR1 KGHSH and CDR2 LQKENI come from the germline V gene. This chain's CDR3 is CASSPAREDEQFF. In DNA form, the CDR3 reads TGTGCCAGCTCACCCGCTCGGGAGGATGAGCAGTTCTTC.

V is TRBV20-1 and J is TRBJ2-5; D not certain. V was cut by 6 bases and J by 7 bases, with 9 bases left in between. From germline, CDR1 is DFQATT and CDR2 SNEGSKA (reference sequence). This CDR3 has 10 amino acids. CDR3 amino acids: CSAIIGTQYF. The CDR3 DNA follows: TGCAGTGCGATCATCGGGACCCAGTACTTC.

The rearrangement links TRBV3-1 (or the pseudogene TRBV3-2) to TRBJ1-6; D not resolved. The V gene lost 1 base and the J gene lost 11 bases, with 12 bases spanning the gap. Germline V CDR1 and CDR2: LGHDT, YNNKEL (reference sequence). The CDR3 consists of 14 residues. The DNA of the CDR3 is TGTGCCAGCAGCCAAGCCGGGATTTCTCCACCCCTCCACTTT. Translation gives CASSQAGISPPLHF.

The rearrangement links TRBV7-3 to TRBJ2-5; 11 bases match TRBD2. This CDR3 comprises 15 residues. The V gene's germline CDR1 is SGHTA and CDR2 FQGTGA. V shed 6 bases and J 4 bases; nucleotides not matched to a gene: 7. The CDR3 sequence: CASSLSGGAAETQYF. CDR3 nucleotide sequence: TGTGCCAGCAGTCTTAGCGGGGGGGCAGCAGAGACCCAGTACTTC.

The CDR3 region is CASSEFGESRRVKETQYF. The CDR3, as DNA: TGCGCCAGCAGTGAGTTCGGGGAGTCTAGGAGGGTGAAAGAGACCCAGTACTTC. The chain combines TRBV10-2 with TRBJ2-5, with D possibly being TRBD2 (6 bases). V gave up 1 base and J gave up 3 bases, with 21 bases separating them. Per germline, CDR1 WSHSY and CDR2 SAAADI. This CDR3 is built from 18 residues.

The V and J genes are TRBV29-1 and TRBJ2-7; TRBD1 might be the D (5 bases). Trimming removed 7 bases from V and 3 bases from J, with 19 bases in between. This CDR3 contains 14 residues. CDR1 and CDR2 from the germline V gene are SQVTM and ANQGSEA. Written as DNA, the CDR3 is TGCAGCGCCCTCCGGACGGACAATATCTACGAGCAGTACTTC. It is translated as CSALRTDNIYEQYF.

This sequence joins TRBV9 and TRBJ2-7; D call uncertain. V shed 0 bases and J shed 7 bases, with 14 bases lying between them. The CDR3 is 14 residues long. Germline V lookup: CDR1 SGDLS, CDR2 YYNGEE. As DNA, the CDR3 is TGTGCCAGCAGCGTAGGGGCAGGCCCTAAAGAGCAGTACTTC. It specifies CASSVGAGPKEQYF.

The CDR3 sequence: CASSSSLTENIQYF. CDR3 DNA: TGCGCCAGCAGCTCCTCCCTGACAGAAAACATTCAGTACTTC. The chain employs TRBV5-1 and TRBJ2-4, with D perhaps TRBD1 (5 bases). Per germline, CDR1 SGHRS and CDR2 YFSETQ. Deletions cut 3 bases from V and 5 bases from J, with 12 bases between. The CDR3 length is 14 residues. Based on the CDR3 plus reference TRBV5-1 and TRBJ2-4, the full variable domain is KAGVTQTPRYLIKTRGQQVTLSCSPISGHRSVSWYQQTPGQGLQFLFEYFSETQRNKGNFPGRFSGRQFSNSRSEMNVSTLELGDSALYLCASSSSLTENIQYFGAGTRLSVL.